This TCR beta chain originates from a study of OX40 agonist ivuxolimab in advanced cancers. The CDR3 is 15 amino acids. CDR1 SGHDN and CDR2 FVKESK come from the germline V gene. V gave up 4 bases and J gave up 7 bases, with 19 bases separating them. Patients were excluded for autoimmune disease history or systemic immunosuppression. Samples of blood were obtained at baseline, on cycle 4 day 1, and on cycle 7 day 1. The repertoire was sequenced with immunoSEQ multiplex PCR; TCRdb's copy has only in-frame clones and lacks some. The profile shows approximately 73,000 clones, roughly 87% of them singletons.

This receptor was taken from an adult with an advanced solid tumor such as melanoma, head and neck, liver or kidney cancer. The sample consisted of CD4+ or CD8+ T cells sorted from blood, taken in a trial of the OX40 agonist ivuxolimab. The chain uses TRBV14 and TRBJ2-5; a possible D gene is TRBD1 (5 bases). CDR3 in DNA: TGTGCCAGCAGCCCAACACCCCTGCAAAGGGGGACCCAGTACTTC. Encoded protein: CASSPTPLQRGTQYF.